The rows below give T cell receptor beta chains drawn from one sample of a study of blood T cell repertoires in COVID-19. The table came from immunoSEQ multiplex PCR; TCRdb's copy has only in-frame clones and leaves some out. The sample lists 130,000 to 150,000 clones; over 80% were seen once. The sequencing input was peripheral blood. Every receptor here comes from a woman between 40 and 55 years old with active or convalescent COVID-19. CDR3s include the opening cysteine and the closing phenylalanine or tryptophan. Each record gives: J gene, clone size, V gene, D gene, CDR3 DNA, CDR3 protein. D genes are given only for firm matches. The size of a clone is reported for some rows only, either as once, few or many, or as a class for expanded clones.

>TRBJ2-4|.|TRBV2|TRBD1
TGTGCCAGCAGGATGACCGGGACAGCTAGCAAAAACATTCAGTACTTC
CASRMTGTASKNIQYF
>TRBJ2-7|few|TRBV5-6|TRBD1
TGTGCCAGCAGCCAATGGGGACAGCCGGGGCAGTACTTC
CASSQWGQPGQYF
>TRBJ1-1|.|TRBV5-1|TRBD1
TGCGCCAGCAGCCCTACACAGGGGTCCCTGGGTGAAGCTTTCTTT
CASSPTQGSLGEAFF
>TRBJ2-5|once|TRBV6-6|.
TGTGCCAGCAGTTACTATGCGCGGAACCAAGAGACCCAGTACTTC
CASSYYARNQETQYF
>TRBJ1-4|.|TRBV27|TRBD1
TGTGCCAGCAGTTCCCTTAGGACAGGAATGGCCTCCGGCCGGCCGGAAAAACTGTTTTTT
CASSSLRTGMASGRPEKLFF
>TRBJ1-1|.|TRBV19|TRBD1
TGTGCCAGTAGTATTTCAGACAGGGCGAACACTGAAGCTTTCTTT
CASSISDRANTEAFF
>TRBJ1-4|.|TRBV27|.
TGTGCCAGCAGTCAGAGGGGAGGGCCAGGGAGTGTTAATGAAAAACTGTTTTTT
CASSQRGGPGSVNEKLFF
>TRBJ2-5|.|TRBV3-1/TRBV3-2|.
TGTGCCAGCAGCCCCAGAGAAACCAGGGGAGAGACCCAGTACTTC
CASSPRETRGETQYF
>TRBJ1-1|few|TRBV28|TRBD1
TGTGCCAGCGGACAGGTTTCAATGAACACTGAAGCTTTCTTT
CASGQVSMNTEAFF
>TRBJ2-5|.|TRBV2|TRBD1
TGTGCCAGCGGGGGACAGGGTCCAGAGACCCAGTACTTC
CASGGQGPETQYF